The present T cell receptor (beta chain) was sequenced within a study of graft-versus-host responses after intestinal transplantation. Study context: Anti-thymocyte globulin induction was given to all recipients, followed by tacrolimus and steroids for two to four years.

Sequencing was performed with immunoSEQ multiplex PCR; in TCRdb, only in-frame clones are kept and a portion is missing. Here the sample spans 110,000 to 150,000 clones, around 90% being singletons. To note about this clone: Its antigen remains unknown.

The CDR3 totals 13 residues. V was pared by 5 bases and J by 5 bases, with 12 bases between. The V gene's germline CDR1 is LNHDA and CDR2 SQIVND (reference sequence). Notes on the study in general: High graft-versus-host to host-versus-graft clonal ratios were seen in allografts of patients with graft-donor T cell macrochimerism.

The clonotype comes from a human donor who received an intestinal transplant. The chain joins TRBV19 to TRBJ1-1, with a weak D call TRBD1 (5 bases). The sequenced sample was unstimulated CD4+ T cells sorted from spleen or lymph node cells, obtained before intestinal transplant. CDR3 sequence reads: CASSGEGRTEAFF. CDR3 DNA sequence: TGTGCCAGTAGTGGGGAGGGGCGGACTGAAGCTTTCTTT.